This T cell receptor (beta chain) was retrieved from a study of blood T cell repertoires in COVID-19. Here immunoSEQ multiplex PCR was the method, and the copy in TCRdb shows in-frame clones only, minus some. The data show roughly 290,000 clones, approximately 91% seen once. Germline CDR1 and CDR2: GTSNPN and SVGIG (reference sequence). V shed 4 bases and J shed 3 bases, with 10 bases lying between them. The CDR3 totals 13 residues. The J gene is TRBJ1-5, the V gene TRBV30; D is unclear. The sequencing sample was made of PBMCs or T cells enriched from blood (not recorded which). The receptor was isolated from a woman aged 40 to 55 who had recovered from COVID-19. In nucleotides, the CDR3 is TGTGCCTGGACGGGCGGGATCAATCAGCCCCAGCATTTT. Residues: CAWTGGINQPQHF.